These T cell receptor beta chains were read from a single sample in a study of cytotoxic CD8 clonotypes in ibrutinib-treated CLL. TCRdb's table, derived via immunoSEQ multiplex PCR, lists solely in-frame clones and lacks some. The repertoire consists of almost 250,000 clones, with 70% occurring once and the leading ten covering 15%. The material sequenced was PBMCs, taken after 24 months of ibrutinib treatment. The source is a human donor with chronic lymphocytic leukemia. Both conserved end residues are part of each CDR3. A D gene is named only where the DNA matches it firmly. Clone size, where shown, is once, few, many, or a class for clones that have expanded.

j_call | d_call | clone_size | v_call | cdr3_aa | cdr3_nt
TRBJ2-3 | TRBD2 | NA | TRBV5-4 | CASSPPGGLTDTQYF | TGTGCCAGCAGCCCCCCGGGAGGTCTCACAGATACGCAGTATTTT
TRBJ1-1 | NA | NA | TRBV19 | CASRWTEQTEAFF | TGTGCCAGTCGTTGGACAGAGCAGACCGAAGCTTTCTTT
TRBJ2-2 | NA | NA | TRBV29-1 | CSAGGSGELFF | TGCAGCGCCGGGGGCTCCGGGGAGCTGTTTTTT
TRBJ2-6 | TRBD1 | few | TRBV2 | CASGTDHPGANVLTF | TGTGCCAGTGGGACAGACCATCCTGGGGCCAACGTCCTGACTTTC
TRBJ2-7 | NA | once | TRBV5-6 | CASSSRDGKYEQYF | TGTGCCAGCAGCTCCCGGGACGGGAAATACGAGCAGTACTTC
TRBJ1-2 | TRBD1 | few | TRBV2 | CASRLGQGLYGYTF | TGTGCCAGCAGATTGGGACAGGGACTCTATGGCTACACCTTC
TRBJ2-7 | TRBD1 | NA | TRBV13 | CASSFGTDEQYF | TGTGCCAGCAGCTTTGGGACAGACGAGCAGTACTTC
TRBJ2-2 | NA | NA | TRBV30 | CAWSVGSTNTGELFF | TGTGCCTGGAGTGTAGGCAGTACGAACACCGGGGAGCTGTTTTTT
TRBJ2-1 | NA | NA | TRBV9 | CASSPGTNLYNEQFF | TGTGCCAGCAGCCCCGGGACAAATTTATACAATGAGCAGTTCTTC
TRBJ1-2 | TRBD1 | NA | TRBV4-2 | CASSQDSQGGSYGYTF | TGTGCCAGCAGCCAAGATTCCCAGGGGGGTAGCTATGGCTACACCTTC
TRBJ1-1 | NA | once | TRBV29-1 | CSVGGEAPSTEAFF | TGCAGCGTTGGAGGGGAAGCCCCGTCCACTGAAGCTTTCTTT
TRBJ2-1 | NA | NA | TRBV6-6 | CASSYSYNEQFF | TGTGCCAGCAGTTACAGTTACAATGAGCAGTTCTTC
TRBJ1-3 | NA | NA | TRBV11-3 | CASSLVPGNTIYF | TGTGCCAGCAGCTTGGTCCCTGGAAACACCATATATTTT
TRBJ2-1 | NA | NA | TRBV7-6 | CASSSPDEQFF | TGTGCCAGCAGCTCCCCGGATGAGCAGTTCTTC
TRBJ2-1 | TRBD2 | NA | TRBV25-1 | CASRLAGVTNEQFF | TGTGCCAGCAGGCTAGCGGGGGTAACCAATGAGCAGTTCTTC
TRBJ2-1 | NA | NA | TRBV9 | CASSRWGWNEQFF | TGTGCCAGCAGCAGGTGGGGATGGAATGAGCAGTTCTTC
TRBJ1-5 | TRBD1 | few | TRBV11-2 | CASRSGQGDQPQHF | TGTGCCAGCAGATCGGGACAGGGGGATCAGCCCCAGCATTTT
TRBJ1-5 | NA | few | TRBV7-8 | CASSFTGDQPQHF | TGTGCCAGCAGCTTCACAGGCGATCAGCCCCAGCATTTT
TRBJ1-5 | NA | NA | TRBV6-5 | CASSQASASQPQHF | TGTGCCAGCAGTCAGGCTTCAGCTAGTCAGCCCCAGCATTTT
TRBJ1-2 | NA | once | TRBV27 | CASSPFEGIGGYTF | TGTGCCAGCAGTCCGTTTGAGGGTATTGGTGGCTACACCTTC
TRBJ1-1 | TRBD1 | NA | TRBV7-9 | CASSLAQGVTEAFF | TGTGCCAGCAGCTTAGCTCAGGGGGTCACTGAAGCTTTCTTT
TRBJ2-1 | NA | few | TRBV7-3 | CASSYHRTEEQFF | TGTGCCAGCAGCTACCACCGGACTGAGGAGCAGTTCTTC
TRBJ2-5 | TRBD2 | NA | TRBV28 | CASSLGLAGGPKTQYF | TGTGCCAGCAGTTTGGGACTAGCGGGAGGGCCGAAGACCCAGTACTTC
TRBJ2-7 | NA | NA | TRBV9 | CASSVEVAILTEQYF | TGTGCCAGCAGCGTAGAAGTTGCAATCCTGACCGAGCAGTACTTC
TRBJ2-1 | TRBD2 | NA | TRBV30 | CAWSHTSGGRHEQFF | TGTGCCTGGAGTCATACTAGCGGCGGACGCCATGAGCAGTTCTTC
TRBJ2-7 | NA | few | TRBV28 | CASSLLPTGREEQYF | TGTGCCAGCAGTTTACTCCCGACAGGGAGGGAAGAGCAGTACTTC
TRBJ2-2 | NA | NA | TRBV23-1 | CASSQSGDPPGTGELFF | TGCGCCAGCAGTCAATCGGGGGATCCTCCCGGCACCGGGGAGCTGTTTTTT
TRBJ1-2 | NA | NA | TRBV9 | CASSPSDGYTF | TGTGCCAGCAGCCCCTCCGATGGCTACACCTTC
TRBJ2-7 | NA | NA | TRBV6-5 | CASSYSINIRSYEQYF | TGTGCCAGCAGTTACTCGATCAACATAAGGTCCTACGAGCAGTACTTC
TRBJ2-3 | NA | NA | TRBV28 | CASSGAVPGTQYF | TGTGCCAGCTCAGGGGCGGTACCAGGTACGCAGTATTTT
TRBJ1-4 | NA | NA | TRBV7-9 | CASSLVGGRDEKLFF | TGTGCCAGCAGCTTAGTGGGGGGGCGCGACGAAAAACTGTTTTTT
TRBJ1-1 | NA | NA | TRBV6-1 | CASVGGFNTEAFF | TGTGCCAGCGTTGGGGGTTTCAACACTGAAGCTTTCTTT
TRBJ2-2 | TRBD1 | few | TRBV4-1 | CASTIVYGTGEAGELFF | TGCGCCAGCACCATTGTGTACGGGACAGGGGAAGCCGGGGAGCTGTTTTTT
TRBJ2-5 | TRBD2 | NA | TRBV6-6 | CASSLSGNQETQYF | TGTGCCAGCAGTCTTAGCGGGAACCAAGAGACCCAGTACTTC
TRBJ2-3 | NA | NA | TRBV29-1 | CSGQIPHASTDTQYF | TGCAGCGGACAAATTCCACATGCTAGCACAGATACGCAGTATTTT
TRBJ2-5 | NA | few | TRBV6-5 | CASSYPGTRTQYF | TGTGCCAGCAGTTACCCAGGGACGAGAACCCAGTACTTC
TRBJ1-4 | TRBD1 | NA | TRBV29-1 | CSVSPGTGINEKLFF | TGCAGCGTCTCGCCGGGGACAGGGATTAATGAAAAACTGTTTTTT
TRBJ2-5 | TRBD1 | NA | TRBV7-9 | CASSLGTGIMGSQETQYF | TGTGCCAGCAGCTTAGGGACAGGGATCATGGGGTCGCAAGAGACCCAGTACTTC
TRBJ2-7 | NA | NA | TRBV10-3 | CAIRRTASYEQYF | TGTGCCATCAGAAGGACAGCTTCCTACGAGCAGTACTTC
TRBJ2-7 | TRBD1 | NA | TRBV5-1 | CASSTRDSYEQYF | TGCGCCAGCAGCACCCGGGACAGTTACGAGCAGTACTTC